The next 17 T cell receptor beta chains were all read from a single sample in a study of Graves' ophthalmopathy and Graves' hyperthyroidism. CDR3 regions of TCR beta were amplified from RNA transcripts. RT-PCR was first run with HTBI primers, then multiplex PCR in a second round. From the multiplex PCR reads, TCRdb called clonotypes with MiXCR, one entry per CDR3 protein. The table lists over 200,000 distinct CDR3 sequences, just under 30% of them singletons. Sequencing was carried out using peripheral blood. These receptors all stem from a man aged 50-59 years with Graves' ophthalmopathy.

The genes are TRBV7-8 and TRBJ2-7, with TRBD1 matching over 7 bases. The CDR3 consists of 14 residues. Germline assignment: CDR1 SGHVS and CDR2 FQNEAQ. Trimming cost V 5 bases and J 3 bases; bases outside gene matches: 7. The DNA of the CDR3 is TGTGCCAGCAGCATATCGGGACAGCGCTACGAGCAGTACTTC. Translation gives CASSISGQRYEQYF.

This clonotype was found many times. The CDR3 DNA reads as TGCAGTGCTGGCAGGGCCGTTGGCAATCAGCCCCAGCATTTT. Translating it yields CSAGRAVGNQPQHF. This rearrangement joins TRBV20-1 to TRBJ1-5; tentative D call: TRBD1 (5 bases). V was cut by 5 bases and J by 2 bases, with 13 bases left in between. This CDR3 spans 14 amino acids. CDR1 is DFQATT, CDR2 SNEGSKA, per germline (reference sequence).

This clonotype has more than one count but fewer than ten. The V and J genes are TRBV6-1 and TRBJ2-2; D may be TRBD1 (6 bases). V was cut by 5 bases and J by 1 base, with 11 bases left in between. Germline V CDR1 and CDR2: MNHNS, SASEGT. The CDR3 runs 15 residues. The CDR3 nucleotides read TGTGCCAGCAGTAAACCGACAGGGAACACCGGGGAGCTGTTTTTT. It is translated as CASSKPTGNTGELFF.

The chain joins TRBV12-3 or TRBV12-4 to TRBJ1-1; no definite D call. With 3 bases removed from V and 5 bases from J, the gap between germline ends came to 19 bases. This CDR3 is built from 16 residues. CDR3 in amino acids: CASSFRPREADTEAFF. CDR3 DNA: TGTGCCAGCAGTTTCCGTCCACGGGAGGCGGATACTGAAGCTTTCTTT.

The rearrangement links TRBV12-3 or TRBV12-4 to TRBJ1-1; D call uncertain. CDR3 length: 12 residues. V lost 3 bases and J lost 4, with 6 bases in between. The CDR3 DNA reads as TGTGCCAGCAGTTTCCCGGGCACTGAAGCTTTCTTT. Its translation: CASSFPGTEAFF.

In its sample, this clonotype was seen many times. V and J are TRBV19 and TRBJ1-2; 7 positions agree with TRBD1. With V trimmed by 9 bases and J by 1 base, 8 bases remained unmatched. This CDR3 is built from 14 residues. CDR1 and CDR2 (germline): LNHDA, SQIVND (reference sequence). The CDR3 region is CASLRQGVNYGYTF. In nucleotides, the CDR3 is TGTGCCAGCCTGAGACAGGGAGTTAACTATGGCTACACCTTC.

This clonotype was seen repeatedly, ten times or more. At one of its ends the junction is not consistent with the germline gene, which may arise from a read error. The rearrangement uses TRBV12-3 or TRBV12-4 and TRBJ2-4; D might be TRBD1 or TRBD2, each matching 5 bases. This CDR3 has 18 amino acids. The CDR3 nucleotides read TGTGCCAGCAGTTTTCGGCCGCTCGGGGCCCCAGCCAAAATCATTCAGTACTTC. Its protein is CASSFRPLGAPAKIIQYF.

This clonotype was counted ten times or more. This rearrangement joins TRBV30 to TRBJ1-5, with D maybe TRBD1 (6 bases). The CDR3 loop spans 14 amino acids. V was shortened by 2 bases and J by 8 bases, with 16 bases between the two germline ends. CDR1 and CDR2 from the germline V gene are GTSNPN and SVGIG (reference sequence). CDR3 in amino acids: CAWSRAGVNKPQHF. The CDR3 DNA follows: TGTGCCTGGAGTAGGGCAGGGGTTAATAAGCCCCAGCATTTT. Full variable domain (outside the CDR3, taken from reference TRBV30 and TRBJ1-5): SQTIHQWPATLVQPVGSPLSLECTVEGTSNPNLYWYRQAAGRGLQLLFYSVGIGQISSEVPQNLSASRPQDRQFILSSKKLLLSDSGFYLCAWSRAGVNKPQHFGDGTRLSIL.

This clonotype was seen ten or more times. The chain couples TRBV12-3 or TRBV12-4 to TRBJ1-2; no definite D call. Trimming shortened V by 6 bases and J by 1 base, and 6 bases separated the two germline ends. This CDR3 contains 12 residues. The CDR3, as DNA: TGTGCCAGCAGCCAGGATAACTATGGCTACACCTTC. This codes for CASSQDNYGYTF.

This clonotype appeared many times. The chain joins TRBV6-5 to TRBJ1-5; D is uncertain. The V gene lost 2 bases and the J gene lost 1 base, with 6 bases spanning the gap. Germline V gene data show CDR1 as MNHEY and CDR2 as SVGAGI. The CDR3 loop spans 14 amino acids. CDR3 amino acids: CASSYIGSNQPQHF. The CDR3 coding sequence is TGTGCCAGCAGTTACATAGGGAGCAATCAGCCCCAGCATTTT.

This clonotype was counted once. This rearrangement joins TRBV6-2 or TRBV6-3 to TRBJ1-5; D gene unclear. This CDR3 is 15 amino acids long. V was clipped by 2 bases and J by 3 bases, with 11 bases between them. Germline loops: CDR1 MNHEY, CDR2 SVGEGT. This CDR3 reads CASSYLGRFNQPQHF. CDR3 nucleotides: TGTGCCAGCAGTTACCTAGGCAGGTTCAATCAGCCCCAGCATTTT.

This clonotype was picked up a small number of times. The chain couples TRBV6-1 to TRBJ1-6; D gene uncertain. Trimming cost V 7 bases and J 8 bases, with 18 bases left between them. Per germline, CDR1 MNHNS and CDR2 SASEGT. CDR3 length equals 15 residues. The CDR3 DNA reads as TGTGCCAGCACCCAGACTCGAGATTCCTATTCACCCCTCCACTTT. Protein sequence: CASTQTRDSYSPLHF.

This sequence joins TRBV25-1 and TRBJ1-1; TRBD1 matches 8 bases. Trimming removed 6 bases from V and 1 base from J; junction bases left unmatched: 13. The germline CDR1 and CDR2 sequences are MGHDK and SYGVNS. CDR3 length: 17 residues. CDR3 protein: CASRRTGTYLSNTEAFF. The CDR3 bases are TGTGCCAGCAGGAGGACAGGGACTTACCTCTCGAACACTGAAGCTTTCTTT.

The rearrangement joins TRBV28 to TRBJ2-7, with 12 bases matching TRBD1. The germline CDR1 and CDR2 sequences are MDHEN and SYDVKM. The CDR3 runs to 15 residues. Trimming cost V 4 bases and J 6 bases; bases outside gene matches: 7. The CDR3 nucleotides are TGTGCCAGCAGTTACGCCGGGACAGGGGGCTTCGAGCAGTACTTC. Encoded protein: CASSYAGTGGFEQYF.

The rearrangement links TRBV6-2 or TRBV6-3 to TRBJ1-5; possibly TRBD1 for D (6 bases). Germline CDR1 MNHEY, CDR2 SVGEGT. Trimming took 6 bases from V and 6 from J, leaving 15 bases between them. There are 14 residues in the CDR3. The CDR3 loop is CASRTGQGLQPQHF. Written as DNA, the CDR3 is TGTGCCAGCAGAACAGGGCAGGGACTTCAGCCCCAGCATTTT.

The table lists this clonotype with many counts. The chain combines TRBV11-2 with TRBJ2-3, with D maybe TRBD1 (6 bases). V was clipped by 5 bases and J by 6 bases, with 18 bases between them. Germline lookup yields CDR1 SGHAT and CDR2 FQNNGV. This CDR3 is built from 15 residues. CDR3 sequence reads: CASSLSTGRADTQYF. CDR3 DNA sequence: TGTGCCAGCAGCCTCTCGACAGGACGGGCCGATACGCAGTATTTT.

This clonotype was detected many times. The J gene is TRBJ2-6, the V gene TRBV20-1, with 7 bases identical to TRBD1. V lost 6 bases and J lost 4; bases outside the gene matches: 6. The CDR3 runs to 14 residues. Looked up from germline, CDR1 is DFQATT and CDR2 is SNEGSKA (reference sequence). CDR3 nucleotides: TGCAGTGCGCCGACAGGGCCCGGGGCCAACGTCCTGACTTTC. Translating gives CSAPTGPGANVLTF.